The rows below give T cell receptor beta chains drawn from one sample of a study of blood T cell repertoires in COVID-19. The repertoire was sequenced with immunoSEQ multiplex PCR; TCRdb's copy has only in-frame clones and lacks some. The data hold 200,000 to 300,000 clones, with 80% to 90% observed a single time. The specimen was PBMCs or T cells enriched from blood (not recorded which). The receptors come from a young woman who had recovered from COVID-19. CDR3s include the opening cysteine and the closing phenylalanine or tryptophan. Fields, in order: D gene, V gene, clone size, J gene, CDR3 protein, CDR3 DNA. The D gene is left open where the match is weak. Not all rows give a size; the values are once, few, many and, for expanded clones, a class.

D: TRBD1
V: TRBV30
size: -
J: TRBJ1-4
CDR3: CAWSESGGMNEKLFF
DNA: TGTGCCTGGAGTGAATCAGGGGGGATGAATGAAAAACTGTTTTTT

D: TRBD1
V: TRBV20-1
size: -
J: TRBJ1-2
CDR3: CSASEPTGGNYGYTF
DNA: TGCAGTGCTAGTGAACCCACAGGGGGGAACTATGGCTACACCTTC

D: TRBD1
V: TRBV5-1
size: -
J: TRBJ1-3
CDR3: CASSIGTGGSLSSGNTIYF
DNA: TGCGCCAGCAGCATCGGGACAGGGGGCTCCCTAAGCTCTGGAAACACCATATATTTT

D: -
V: TRBV6-5
size: -
J: TRBJ1-2
CDR3: CASKGVGNYGYTF
DNA: TGTGCCAGCAAGGGAGTGGGTAACTATGGCTACACCTTC

D: -
V: TRBV7-2
size: -
J: TRBJ2-1
CDR3: CASSSPRDKPYNEQFF
DNA: TGTGCCAGCAGCTCACCCCGGGACAAACCCTACAATGAGCAGTTCTTC

D: TRBD1
V: TRBV19
size: once
J: TRBJ1-2
CDR3: CASRGIRTGVHYGYTF
DNA: TGTGCCAGTAGAGGGATCAGGACAGGGGTCCACTATGGCTACACCTTC

D: -
V: TRBV6-5
size: -
J: TRBJ2-7
CDR3: CASSPRTRPYEQYF
DNA: TGTGCCAGCAGTCCCCGGACTCGACCCTACGAGCAGTACTTC

D: TRBD1
V: TRBV19
size: -
J: TRBJ1-2
CDR3: CASKKTGENGYTF
DNA: TGTGCCAGTAAAAAGACAGGGGAGAATGGCTACACCTTC

D: TRBD1
V: TRBV3-1/TRBV3-2
size: -
J: TRBJ1-2
CDR3: CASSLTDRGGGYTF
DNA: TGTGCCAGCAGCCTTACGGACAGGGGAGGCGGCTACACCTTC

D: -
V: TRBV6-5
size: -
J: TRBJ1-5
CDR3: CASRRNSNQPQHF
DNA: TGTGCCAGCAGGCGGAATAGCAATCAGCCCCAGCATTTT

D: -
V: TRBV18
size: -
J: TRBJ2-5
CDR3: CASSRTTQETQYF
DNA: TGTGCCAGCTCTCGGACTACGCAAGAGACCCAGTACTTC

D: TRBD2
V: TRBV19
size: -
J: TRBJ2-7
CDR3: CASSSGGTKYEQYF
DNA: TGTGCCAGTAGCTCAGGCGGGACTAAATACGAGCAGTACTTC

D: TRBD2
V: TRBV4-1
size: once
J: TRBJ2-1
CDR3: CASSPSGLGYNEQFF
DNA: TGCGCCAGCAGCCCTAGCGGGCTAGGGTACAATGAGCAGTTCTTC

D: -
V: TRBV18
size: once
J: TRBJ1-1
CDR3: CASSSGRIMNTEAFF
DNA: TGTGCCAGCTCATCCGGCAGGATCATGAACACTGAAGCTTTCTTT

D: -
V: TRBV30
size: -
J: TRBJ1-1
CDR3: CACKPGHHNTEAFF
DNA: TGTGCCTGTAAACCGGGACACCATAACACTGAAGCTTTCTTT

D: TRBD1
V: TRBV7-9
size: once
J: TRBJ1-1
CDR3: CASRGGTGEAFF
DNA: TGTGCCAGCAGGGGAGGGACAGGTGAAGCTTTCTTT

D: TRBD2
V: TRBV7-3
size: -
J: TRBJ2-7
CDR3: CASSPTPGLAGYEQYF
DNA: TGTGCCAGCAGCCCGACACCGGGACTAGCGGGTTACGAGCAGTACTTC

D: TRBD1
V: TRBV27
size: once
J: TRBJ1-2
CDR3: CASSWDRGYGYTF
DNA: TGTGCCAGCAGTTGGGACAGGGGCTACGGCTACACCTTC

D: -
V: TRBV28
size: -
J: TRBJ1-4
CDR3: CASSLSQGTNEKLFF
DNA: TGTGCCAGCAGCCTCTCACAGGGAACTAATGAAAAACTGTTTTTT

D: TRBD1
V: TRBV6-5
size: -
J: TRBJ1-1
CDR3: CASSRGTGYTEAFF
DNA: TGTGCCAGCAGCCGCGGGACAGGATATACTGAAGCTTTCTTT

D: -
V: TRBV5-1
size: -
J: TRBJ1-1
CDR3: CASNLMTGNTEAFF
DNA: TGCGCCAGCAACCTGATGACAGGGAACACTGAAGCTTTCTTT

D: TRBD2
V: TRBV5-1
size: -
J: TRBJ2-2
CDR3: CASSHGRAGELFF
DNA: TGCGCCAGCAGCCACGGGAGGGCCGGGGAGCTGTTTTTT

D: TRBD1
V: TRBV7-3
size: -
J: TRBJ1-1
CDR3: CASSLTGQGNTEAFF
DNA: TGTGCCAGCAGCTTAACGGGACAGGGGAACACTGAAGCTTTCTTT

D: -
V: TRBV7-2
size: -
J: TRBJ2-1
CDR3: CASSLVSSQSSYNEQFF
DNA: TGTGCCAGCAGCTTAGTGTCTAGCCAAAGCTCCTACAATGAGCAGTTCTTC

D: -
V: TRBV10-2
size: -
J: TRBJ1-4
CDR3: CASTAGGEKLFF
DNA: TGCGCCAGCACCGCGGGGGGTGAAAAACTGTTTTTT

D: TRBD1
V: TRBV27
size: -
J: TRBJ1-1
CDR3: CASSRDRYKRSEAFF
DNA: TGTGCCAGCAGCAGGGACAGGTATAAGAGGAGTGAAGCTTTCTTT

D: TRBD2
V: TRBV6-2/TRBV6-3
size: -
J: TRBJ2-3
CDR3: CASSSLAGPTDTQYF
DNA: TGTGCCAGCAGTTCCCTAGCGGGACCCACAGATACGCAGTATTTT

D: TRBD1
V: TRBV7-9
size: -
J: TRBJ2-1
CDR3: CASSIDRGSYNEQFF
DNA: TGTGCCAGCAGCATCGACAGGGGGTCCTACAATGAGCAGTTCTTC

D: -
V: TRBV7-9
size: -
J: TRBJ2-6
CDR3: CASSSRVFGANVLTF
DNA: TGTGCCAGCAGCTCCAGGGTCTTTGGGGCCAACGTCCTGACTTTC

D: -
V: TRBV27
size: -
J: TRBJ1-2
CDR3: CASRNTGFNYGYTF
DNA: TGTGCCAGCAGAAACACAGGATTTAACTATGGCTACACCTTC

D: -
V: TRBV5-4
size: -
J: TRBJ1-4
CDR3: CASSLVSGPNEKLFF
DNA: TGTGCCAGCAGCTTGGTCTCAGGGCCTAATGAAAAACTGTTTTTT

D: -
V: TRBV11-2
size: -
J: TRBJ2-1
CDR3: CASSPGWGDPYNEQFF
DNA: TGTGCCAGCAGCCCCGGATGGGGGGACCCTTACAATGAGCAGTTCTTC

D: TRBD2
V: TRBV30
size: -
J: TRBJ2-5
CDR3: CAWSNGVAGDGETQYF
DNA: TGTGCCTGGAGTAATGGAGTAGCGGGAGACGGAGAGACCCAGTACTTC

D: -
V: TRBV19
size: -
J: TRBJ2-7
CDR3: CASSIDRVGQQYF
DNA: TGTGCCAGTAGTATAGACAGGGTCGGGCAGCAGTACTTC

D: TRBD1
V: TRBV10-3
size: -
J: TRBJ2-3
CDR3: CAISLTLGTGTSTDTQYF
DNA: TGTGCCATCAGCCTAACCTTAGGGACAGGGACTAGCACAGATACGCAGTATTTT